The text below deals with one T cell receptor beta chain. Trimming took off 5 bases at V and 0 bases at J, with 14 bases between the two ends. CDR3 length equals 15 residues. Germline V lookup: CDR1 SGHNT, CDR2 YYREEE (reference sequence). Relapses following autologous stem cell transplantation were seen in all patients, with brentuximab vedotin exposure varying. From thawed PBMCs, CD8+ T cells were isolated by magnetic negative selection. These data originate in a study of PD-1 blockade in classical Hodgkin lymphoma. TCRdb's copy holds only in-frame clones and misses some; the assay was immunoSEQ multiplex PCR. The table includes some 5,700 clones, 45% to 70% detected once.

The sequence came from a human donor with classical Hodgkin lymphoma. Sample: CD8+ T cells from blood, taken at baseline. The chain couples TRBV5-4 to TRBJ1-1; possibly TRBD1 for D (6 bases). CDR3 in amino acids: CASRLTGDMNTEAFF. DNA for the CDR3: TGTGCCAGCAGGTTGACAGGAGATATGAACACTGAAGCTTTCTTT.